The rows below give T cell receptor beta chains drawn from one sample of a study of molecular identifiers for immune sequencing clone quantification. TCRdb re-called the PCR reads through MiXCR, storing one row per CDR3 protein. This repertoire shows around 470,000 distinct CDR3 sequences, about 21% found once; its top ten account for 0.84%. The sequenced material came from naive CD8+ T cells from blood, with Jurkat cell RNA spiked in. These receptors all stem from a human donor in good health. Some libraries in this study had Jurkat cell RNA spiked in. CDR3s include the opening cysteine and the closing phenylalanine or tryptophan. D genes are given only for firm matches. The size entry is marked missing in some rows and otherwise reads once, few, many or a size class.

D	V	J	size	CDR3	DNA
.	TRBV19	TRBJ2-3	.	CASSIVRRGSTDTQYF	TGTGCCAGTAGTATAGTCCGGCGGGGTAGCACAGATACGCAGTATTTT
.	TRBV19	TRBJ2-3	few	CASSIGNRGGPGTDTQYF	TGTGCCAGTAGTATAGGTAACAGGGGAGGGCCGGGCACAGATACGCAGTATTTT
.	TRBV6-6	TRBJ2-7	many	CASSNSLSGDGSYEQYF	TGTGCCAGCAGTAACTCCTTGTCAGGGGACGGGTCCTACGAGCAGTACTTC
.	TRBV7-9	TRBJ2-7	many	CASSGLLAHEQYF	TGTGCCAGCAGCGGACTTCTGGCGCACGAGCAGTACTTC
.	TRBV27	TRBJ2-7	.	CASSLQRSYEQYF	TGTGCCAGCAGTTTACAGCGATCCTACGAGCAGTACTTC
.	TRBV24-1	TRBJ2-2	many	CATSDPYRTGELFF	TGTGCCACCAGTGATCCCTACAGGACCGGGGAGCTGTTTTTT
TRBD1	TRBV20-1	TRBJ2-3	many	CSAPTGLGTDTQYF	TGCAGTGCCCCGACAGGGCTGGGCACAGATACGCAGTATTTT
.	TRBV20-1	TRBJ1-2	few	CSAPTDRNYGYTF	TGCAGTGCTCCCACAGACAGAAACTATGGCTACACCTTC
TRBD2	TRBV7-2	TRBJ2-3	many	CASSFSGGAYTDTQYF	TGTGCCAGCAGCTTTAGCGGGGGGGCCTACACAGATACGCAGTATTTT
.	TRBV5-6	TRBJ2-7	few	CACSFSQGELRYEQYF	TGTGCCTGCAGCTTCTCCCAGGGTGAGTTGCGGTACGAGCAGTACTTC
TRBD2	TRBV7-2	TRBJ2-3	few	CASSFYPAGSTDTQYF	TGTGCCAGCAGCTTTTACCCAGCGGGGAGCACAGATACGCAGTATTTT
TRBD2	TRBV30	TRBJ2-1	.	CAWSRASGVLNEQFF	TGTGCCTGGAGTCGGGCTAGCGGGGTCTTGAATGAGCAGTTCTTC
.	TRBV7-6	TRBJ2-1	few	CASSPLATSYNEQFF	TGTGCCAGCAGCCCACTAGCAACCTCCTACAATGAGCAGTTCTTC
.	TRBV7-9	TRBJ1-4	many	CASSKSNEKLFF	TGTGCCAGCTCAAAGTCTAATGAAAAACTGTTTTTT
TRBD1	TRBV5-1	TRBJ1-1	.	CASSFVTGGPEAFF	TGCGCCAGCAGCTTCGTGACAGGGGGCCCTGAAGCTTTCTTT
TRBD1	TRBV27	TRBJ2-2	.	CASSLGDSLNTGELFF	TGTGCCAGCAGTTTAGGGGACAGCCTAAACACCGGGGAGCTGTTTTTT
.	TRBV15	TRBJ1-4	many	CATSGPGPNEKLFF	TGTGCCACCAGCGGACCTGGGCCGAATGAAAAACTGTTTTTT
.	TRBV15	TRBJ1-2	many	CATSRERSPTYGYTF	TGTGCCACCAGCAGAGAAAGGAGTCCTACCTATGGCTACACCTTC
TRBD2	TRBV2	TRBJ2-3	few	CASSEGLSGGDTQYF	TGTGCCAGCAGTGAAGGTCTAAGCGGGGGAGATACGCAGTATTTT
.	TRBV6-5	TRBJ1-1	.	CASSYSIEGTEAFF	TGTGCCAGCAGTTACTCGATAGAAGGGACTGAAGCTTTCTTT
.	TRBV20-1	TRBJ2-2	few	CNARDPAGVTGELFF	TGCAATGCTAGAGATCCTGCGGGCGTCACCGGGGAGCTGTTTTTT
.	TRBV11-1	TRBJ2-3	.	CASSLEDATDTQYF	TGTGCCAGCAGCTTAGAGGACGCCACAGATACGCAGTATTTT
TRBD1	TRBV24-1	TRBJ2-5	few	CATSAFPGQGVEETQYF	TGTGCCACCAGTGCCTTCCCAGGACAGGGGGTCGAAGAGACCCAGTACTTC
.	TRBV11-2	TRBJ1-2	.	CASSLDVGLANYGYTF	TGTGCCAGCAGCTTGGATGTGGGCCTGGCTAACTATGGCTACACCTTC
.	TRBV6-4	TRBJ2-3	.	CASNVDTRTDTQYF	TGTGCCAGCAATGTGGACACGCGCACAGATACGCAGTATTTT
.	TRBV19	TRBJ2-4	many	CASSIDLFSVDIQYF	TGTGCCAGTAGTATAGACTTGTTCTCCGTCGACATTCAGTACTTC
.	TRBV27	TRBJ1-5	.	CASAYTMGPQHF	TGTGCCAGCGCATATACTATGGGGCCCCAGCATTTT
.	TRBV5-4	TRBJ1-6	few	CASSLITGFNYNSPLHF	TGTGCCAGCAGCCTTATAACAGGGTTTAACTATAATTCACCCCTCCACTTT
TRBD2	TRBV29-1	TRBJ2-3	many	CSARLAVTTDTQYF	TGCAGCGCACGTCTAGCGGTAACCACAGATACGCAGTATTTT
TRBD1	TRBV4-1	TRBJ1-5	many	CASSQGTGLQPQHF	TGCGCCAGCAGCCAAGGGACAGGGCTTCAGCCCCAGCATTTT
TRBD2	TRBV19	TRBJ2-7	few	CASSIAGGNYEQYF	TGTGCCAGTAGTATAGCGGGAGGGAACTACGAGCAGTACTTC
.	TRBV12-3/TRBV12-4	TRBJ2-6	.	CASKPASGANVLTF	TGTGCCAGCAAGCCGGCCTCTGGGGCCAACGTCCTGACTTTC
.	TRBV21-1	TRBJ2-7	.	CASSPWGLAGALGEQYF	TGTGCCAGCAGCCCCTGGGGACTAGCGGGAGCCCTGGGCGAGCAGTACTTC
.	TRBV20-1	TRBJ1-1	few	CSASSGGPEAFF	TGCAGTGCCTCATCTGGGGGGCCTGAAGCTTTCTTT
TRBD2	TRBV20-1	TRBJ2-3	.	CSADRDGGLAGTDTQYF	TGCAGTGCTGACCGGGACGGAGGACTAGCTGGCACAGATACGCAGTATTTT
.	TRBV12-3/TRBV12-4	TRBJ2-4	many	CASSSPGLAKNIQYF	TGTGCCAGCAGCTCGCCGGGACTAGCCAAAAACATTCAGTACTTC
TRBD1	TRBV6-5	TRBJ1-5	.	CASSPDRGYADEDNQPQHF	TGTGCCAGCAGCCCCGACAGGGGATACGCCGACGAGGACAATCAGCCCCAGCATTTT
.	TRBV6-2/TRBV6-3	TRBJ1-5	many	CASSFSGASNQPQHF	TGTGCCAGCAGCTTCTCGGGGGCGAGCAATCAGCCCCAGCATTTT
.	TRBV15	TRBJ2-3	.	CATSRDTSTDMQYF	TGTGCCACCAGCAGGGACACTAGCACAGATATGCAGTATTTT
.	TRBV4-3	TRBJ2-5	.	CASSQVWGLKETQYF	TGCGCCAGCAGCCAAGTCTGGGGGCTGAAGGAGACCCAGTACTTC
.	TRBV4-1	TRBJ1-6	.	CASSHTTVSYNLPLHF	TGCGCCAGCAGCCACACCACGGTTTCCTATAATTTACCCCTCCACTTT
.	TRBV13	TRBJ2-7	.	CASSLGLYHLRGGEQYF	TGTGCCAGCAGCTTAGGCCTTTATCATCTACGGGGCGGCGAGCAGTACTTC
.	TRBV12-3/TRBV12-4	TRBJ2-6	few	CASSLYYTISGANVLTF	TGTGCCAGCAGTTTATATTACACGATCTCTGGGGCCAACGTCCTGACTTTC
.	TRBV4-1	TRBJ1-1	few	CASSQTGSEAFF	TGCGCCAGCAGCCAAACAGGGTCTGAAGCTTTCTTT
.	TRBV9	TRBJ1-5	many	CASSPADNQPQHF	TGTGCCAGCAGCCCGGCGGACAATCAGCCCCAGCATTTT
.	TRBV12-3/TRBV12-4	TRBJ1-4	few	CASSRSGGGNYEKLFF	TGTGCCAGCAGCCGCTCCGGGGGGGGTAATTATGAAAAACTGTTTTTT
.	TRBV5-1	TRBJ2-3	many	CASGEGRTDTQYF	TGCGCCAGCGGTGAAGGGAGGACAGATACGCAGTATTTT
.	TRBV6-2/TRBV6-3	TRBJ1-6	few	CASSYLGTPPLHF	TGTGCCAGCAGTTACCTGGGGACACCGCCCCTCCACTTT
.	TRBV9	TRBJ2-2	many	CATGTENTGELFF	TGTGCAACCGGGACGGAGAACACCGGGGAGCTGTTTTTT
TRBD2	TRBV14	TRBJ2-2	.	CASSFRLAGGYDTGELFF	TGTGCCAGCAGCTTCCGACTAGCGGGAGGGTACGACACCGGGGAGCTGTTTTTT
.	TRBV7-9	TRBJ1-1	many	CASSPDRELPGGEAFF	TGTGCCAGCAGCCCGGATCGAGAGCTGCCGGGGGGTGAAGCTTTCTTT